This TCR beta chain was sequenced during a study of T cell clones after liver transplantation. Study in general: Liver transplant recipients had immunosuppression withdrawal attempted within 2 years. General observations from the study: Graft donor-reactive T cells possibly entered the graft instead of undergoing deletion. The donor-reactive repertoire was only partly measurable in a couple of subjects, lacking donor cells.

TCRdb's table, derived via immunoSEQ multiplex PCR, lists solely in-frame clones and lacks some. The sample contains around 110,000 clones, 75% to 95% of which appear only once. This CDR3 region has 17 residues. The V segment lost 1 base and the J segment 4 bases; nucleotides outside the gene matches: 6. Germline V gene lookup returns CDR1 SGHNT and CDR2 YENEEA. Sorting of unstimulated PBMCs yielded separate CD3+CD4+ and CD3+CD8+ fractions. In this sample, this clone turned up once. Its antigen is unidentified. The receptor comes from a human patient who received a liver transplant. Some T cells may be the graft donor's. Here the sequenced sample was CD4+ T cells from blood, taken 12 months after liver transplant. The chain couples TRBV11-3 to TRBJ2-3; TRBD2 agrees at 12 bases. CDR3 in amino acids: CASSLGLAGDTPDTQYF. The CDR3 bases are TGTGCCAGCAGCTTAGGACTAGCGGGAGATACCCCAGATACGCAGTATTTT.